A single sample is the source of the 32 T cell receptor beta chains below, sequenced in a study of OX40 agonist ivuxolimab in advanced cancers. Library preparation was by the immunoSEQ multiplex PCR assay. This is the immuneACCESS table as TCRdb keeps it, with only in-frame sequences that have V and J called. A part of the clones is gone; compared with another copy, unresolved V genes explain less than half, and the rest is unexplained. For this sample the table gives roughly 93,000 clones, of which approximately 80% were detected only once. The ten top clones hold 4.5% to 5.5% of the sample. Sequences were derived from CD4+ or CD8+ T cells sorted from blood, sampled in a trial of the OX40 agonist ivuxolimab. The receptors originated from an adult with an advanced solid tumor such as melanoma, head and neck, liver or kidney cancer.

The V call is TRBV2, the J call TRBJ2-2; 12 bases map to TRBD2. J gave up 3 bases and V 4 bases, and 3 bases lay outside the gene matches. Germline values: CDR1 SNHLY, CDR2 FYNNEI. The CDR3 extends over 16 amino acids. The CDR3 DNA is TGTGCCAGCAGTGGGGGACTAGCGGGCCACACCGGGGAGCTGTTTTTT. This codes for CASSGGLAGHTGELFF.

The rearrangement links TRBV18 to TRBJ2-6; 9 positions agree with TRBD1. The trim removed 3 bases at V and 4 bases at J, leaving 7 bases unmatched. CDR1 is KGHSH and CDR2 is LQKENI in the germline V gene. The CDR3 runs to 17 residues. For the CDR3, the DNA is TGTGCCAGCTCACCCTTACAGGGGGCGACCGGGGCCAACGTCCTGACTTTC. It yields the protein CASSPLQGATGANVLTF.

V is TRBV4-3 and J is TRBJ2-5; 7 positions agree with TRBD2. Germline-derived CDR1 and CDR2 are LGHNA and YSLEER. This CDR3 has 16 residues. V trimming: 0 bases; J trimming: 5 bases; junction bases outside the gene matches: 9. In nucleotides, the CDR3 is TGCGCCAGCAGCCAAGATAAGGGAGGGGCCGATGAGACCCAGTACTTC. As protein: CASSQDKGGADETQYF.

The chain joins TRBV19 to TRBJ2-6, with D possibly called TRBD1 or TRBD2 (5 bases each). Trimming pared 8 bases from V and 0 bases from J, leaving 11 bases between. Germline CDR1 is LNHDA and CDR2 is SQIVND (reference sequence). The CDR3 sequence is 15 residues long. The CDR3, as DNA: TGTGCCAGTGGGGACGGCCACTCTGGGGCCAACGTCCTGACTTTC. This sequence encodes CASGDGHSGANVLTF. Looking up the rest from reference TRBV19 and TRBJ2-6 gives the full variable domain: DGGITQSPKYLFRKEGQNVTLSCEQNLNHDAMYWYRQDPGQGLRLIYYSQIVNDFQKGDIAEGYSVSREKKESFPLTVTSAQKNPTAFYLCASGDGHSGANVLTFGAGSRLTVL.

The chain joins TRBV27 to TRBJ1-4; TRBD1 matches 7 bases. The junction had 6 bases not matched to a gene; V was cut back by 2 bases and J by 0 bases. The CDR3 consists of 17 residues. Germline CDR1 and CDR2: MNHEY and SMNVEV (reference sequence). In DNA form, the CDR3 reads TGTGCCAGCAGTTTAAGTACAGGGGTAGCAACTAATGAAAAACTGTTTTTT. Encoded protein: CASSLSTGVATNEKLFF.

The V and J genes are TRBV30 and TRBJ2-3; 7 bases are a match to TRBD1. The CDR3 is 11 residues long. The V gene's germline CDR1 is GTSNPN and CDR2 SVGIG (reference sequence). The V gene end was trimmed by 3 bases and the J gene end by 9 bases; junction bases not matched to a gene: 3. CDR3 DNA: TGTGCCTGGAGCGGACAGGACACGCAGTATTTT. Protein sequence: CAWSGQDTQYF.

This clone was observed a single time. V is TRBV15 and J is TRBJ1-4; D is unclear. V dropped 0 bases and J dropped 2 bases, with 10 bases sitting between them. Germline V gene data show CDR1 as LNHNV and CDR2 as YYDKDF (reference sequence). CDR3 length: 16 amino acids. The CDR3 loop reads CATSRDPSGTNEKLFF. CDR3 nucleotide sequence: TGTGCCACCAGCAGAGATCCGTCAGGTACTAATGAAAAACTGTTTTTT. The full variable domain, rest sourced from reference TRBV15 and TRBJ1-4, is DAMVIQNPRYQVTQFGKPVTLSCSQTLNHNVMYWYQQKSSQAPKLLFHYYDKDFNNEADTPDNFQSRRPNTSFCFLDIRSPGLGDTAMYLCATSRDPSGTNEKLFFGSGTQLSVL.

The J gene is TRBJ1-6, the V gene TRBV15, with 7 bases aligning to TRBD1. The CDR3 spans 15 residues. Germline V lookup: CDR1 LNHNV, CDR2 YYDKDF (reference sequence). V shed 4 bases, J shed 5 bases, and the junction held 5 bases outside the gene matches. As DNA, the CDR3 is TGTGCCACCAGCAAGCGACAGGGAGATAATTCACCCCTCCACTTT. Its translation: CATSKRQGDNSPLHF.

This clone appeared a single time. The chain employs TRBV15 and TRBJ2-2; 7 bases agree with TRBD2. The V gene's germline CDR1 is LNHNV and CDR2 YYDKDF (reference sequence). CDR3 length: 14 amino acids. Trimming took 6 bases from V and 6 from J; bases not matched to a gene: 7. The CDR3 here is CATRPGGSPGELFF. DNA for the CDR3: TGTGCCACCAGGCCGGGGGGTTCTCCCGGGGAGCTGTTTTTT. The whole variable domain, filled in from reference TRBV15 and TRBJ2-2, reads DAMVIQNPRYQVTQFGKPVTLSCSQTLNHNVMYWYQQKSSQAPKLLFHYYDKDFNNEADTPDNFQSRRPNTSFCFLDIRSPGLGDTAMYLCATRPGGSPGELFFGEGSRLTVL.

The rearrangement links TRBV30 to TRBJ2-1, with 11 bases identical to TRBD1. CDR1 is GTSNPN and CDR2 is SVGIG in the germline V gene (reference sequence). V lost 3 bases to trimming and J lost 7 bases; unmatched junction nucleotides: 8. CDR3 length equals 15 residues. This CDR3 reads CAWRTGQGGKNEQFF. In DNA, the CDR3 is TGTGCCTGGAGGACGGGACAGGGGGGTAAGAATGAGCAGTTCTTC.

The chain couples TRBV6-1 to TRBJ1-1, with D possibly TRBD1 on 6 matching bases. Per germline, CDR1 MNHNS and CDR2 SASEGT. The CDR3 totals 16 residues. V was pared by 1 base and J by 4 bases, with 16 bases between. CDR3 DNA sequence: TGTGCCAGCAGTGAAGTGGGAAAAGGGGGGGGCACTGAAGCTTTCTTT. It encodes CASSEVGKGGGTEAFF.

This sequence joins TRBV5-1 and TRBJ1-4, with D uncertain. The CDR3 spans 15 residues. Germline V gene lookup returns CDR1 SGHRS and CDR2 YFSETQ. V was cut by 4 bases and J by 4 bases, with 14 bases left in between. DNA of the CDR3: TGCGCCAGCAGCGAAGAACAGCTTAGTAATGAAAAACTGTTTTTT. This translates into CASSEEQLSNEKLFF.

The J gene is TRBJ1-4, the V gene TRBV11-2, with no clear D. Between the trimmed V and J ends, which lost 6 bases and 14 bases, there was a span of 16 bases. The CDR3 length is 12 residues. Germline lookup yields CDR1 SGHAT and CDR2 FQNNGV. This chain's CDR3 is CASSLNPHILFF. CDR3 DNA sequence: TGTGCCAGCAGTTTAAACCCACACATTCTGTTTTTT. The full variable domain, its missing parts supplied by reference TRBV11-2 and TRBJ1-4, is EAGVAQSPRYKIIEKRQSVAFWCNPISGHATLYWYQQILGQGPKLLIQFQNNGVVDDSQLPKDRFSAERLKGVDSTLKIQPAKLEDSAVYLCASSLNPHILFFGSGTQLSVL.

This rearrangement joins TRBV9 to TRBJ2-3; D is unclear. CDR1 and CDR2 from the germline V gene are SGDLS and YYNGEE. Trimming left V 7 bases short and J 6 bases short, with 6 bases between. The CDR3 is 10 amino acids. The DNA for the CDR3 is TGTGCCAGCTCTGGGGATACGCAGTATTTT. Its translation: CASSGDTQYF.

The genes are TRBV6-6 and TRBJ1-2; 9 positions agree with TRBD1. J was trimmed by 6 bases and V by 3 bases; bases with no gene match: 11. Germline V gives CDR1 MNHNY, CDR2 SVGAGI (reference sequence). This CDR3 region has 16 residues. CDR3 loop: CASSYGPTGGMNGYTF. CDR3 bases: TGTGCCAGCAGTTATGGGCCTACAGGGGGCATGAATGGCTACACCTTC.

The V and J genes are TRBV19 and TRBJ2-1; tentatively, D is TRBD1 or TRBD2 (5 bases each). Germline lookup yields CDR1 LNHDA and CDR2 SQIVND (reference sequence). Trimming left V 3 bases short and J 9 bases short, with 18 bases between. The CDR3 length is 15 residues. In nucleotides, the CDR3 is TGTGCCAGTAGTATCGAGGGGACCGCCCGGGGTGAGCAGTTCTTC. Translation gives CASSIEGTARGEQFF.

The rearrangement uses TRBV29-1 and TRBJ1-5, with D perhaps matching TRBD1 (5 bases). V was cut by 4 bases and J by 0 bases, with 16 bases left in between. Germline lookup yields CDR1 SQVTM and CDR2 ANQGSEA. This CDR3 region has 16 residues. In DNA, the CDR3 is TGCAGCGTTGGGGTCGGGGGGACCCATAGCAATCAGCCCCAGCATTTT. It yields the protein CSVGVGGTHSNQPQHF.

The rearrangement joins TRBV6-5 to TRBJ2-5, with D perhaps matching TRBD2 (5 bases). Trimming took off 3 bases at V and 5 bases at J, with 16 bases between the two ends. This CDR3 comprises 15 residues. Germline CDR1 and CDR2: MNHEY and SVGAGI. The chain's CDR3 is CASSYVPSSPETQYF. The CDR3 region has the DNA TGTGCCAGCAGTTATGTTCCCTCTAGCCCTGAGACCCAGTACTTC.

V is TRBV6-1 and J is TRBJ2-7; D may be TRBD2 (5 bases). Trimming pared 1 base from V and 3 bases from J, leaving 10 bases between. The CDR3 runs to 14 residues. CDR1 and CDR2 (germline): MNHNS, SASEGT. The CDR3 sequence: CASSEGGLGYEQYF. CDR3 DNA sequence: TGTGCCAGCAGTGAAGGCGGGTTGGGCTACGAGCAGTACTTC.

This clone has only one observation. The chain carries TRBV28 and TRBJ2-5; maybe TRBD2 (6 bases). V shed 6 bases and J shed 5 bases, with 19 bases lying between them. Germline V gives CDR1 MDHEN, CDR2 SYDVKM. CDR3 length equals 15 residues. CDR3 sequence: CASRGSGPRGETQYF. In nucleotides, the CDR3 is TGTGCCAGCAGGGGGAGCGGGCCGAGGGGTGAGACCCAGTACTTC.

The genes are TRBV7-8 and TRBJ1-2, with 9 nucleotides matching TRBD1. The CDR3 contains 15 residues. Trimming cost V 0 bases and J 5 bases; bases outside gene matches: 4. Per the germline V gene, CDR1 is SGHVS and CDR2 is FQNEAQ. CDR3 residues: CASSLATGGGYGYTF. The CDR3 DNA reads TGTGCCAGCAGCTTAGCGACAGGGGGAGGGTATGGCTACACCTTC.

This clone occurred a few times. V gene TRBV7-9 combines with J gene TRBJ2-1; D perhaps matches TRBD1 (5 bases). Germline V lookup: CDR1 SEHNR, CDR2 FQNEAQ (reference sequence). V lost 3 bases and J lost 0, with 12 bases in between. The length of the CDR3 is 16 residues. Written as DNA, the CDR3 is TGTGCCAGCAGCTTTGAAGGGGTTCTCTCCTACAATGAGCAGTTCTTC. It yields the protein CASSFEGVLSYNEQFF.

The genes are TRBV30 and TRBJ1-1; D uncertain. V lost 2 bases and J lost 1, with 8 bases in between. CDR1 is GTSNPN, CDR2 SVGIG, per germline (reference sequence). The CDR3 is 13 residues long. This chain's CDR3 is CAWSRKRNTEAFF. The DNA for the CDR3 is TGTGCCTGGAGTAGAAAAAGGAACACTGAAGCTTTCTTT.

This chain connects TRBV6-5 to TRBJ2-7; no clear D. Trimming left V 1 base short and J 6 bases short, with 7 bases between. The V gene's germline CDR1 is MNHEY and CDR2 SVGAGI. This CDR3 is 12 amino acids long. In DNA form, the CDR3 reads TGTGCCAGCAGTTACTGGCGGAGCGAGCAGTACTTC. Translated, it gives CASSYWRSEQYF.

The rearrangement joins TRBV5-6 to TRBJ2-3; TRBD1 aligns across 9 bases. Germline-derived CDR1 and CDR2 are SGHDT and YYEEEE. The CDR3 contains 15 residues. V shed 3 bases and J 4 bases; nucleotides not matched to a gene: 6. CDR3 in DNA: TGTGCCAGCAGCTCAAGGGACAGGGATTCAGATACGCAGTATTTT. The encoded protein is CASSSRDRDSDTQYF.

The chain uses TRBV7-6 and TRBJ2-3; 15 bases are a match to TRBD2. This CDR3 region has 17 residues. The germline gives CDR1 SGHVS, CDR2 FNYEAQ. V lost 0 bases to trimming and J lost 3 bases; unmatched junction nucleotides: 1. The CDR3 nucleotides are TGTGCCAGCAGCTTAGCCGGGACTAGCGGGGGGACAGATACGCAGTATTTT. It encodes CASSLAGTSGGTDTQYF.

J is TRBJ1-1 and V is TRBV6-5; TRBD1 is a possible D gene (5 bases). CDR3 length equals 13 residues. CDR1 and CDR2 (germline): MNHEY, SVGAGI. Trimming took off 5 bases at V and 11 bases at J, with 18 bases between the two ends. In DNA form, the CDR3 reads TGTGCCAGCAGTCCACAGGAGCTGGCTCGGGCTTTCTTT. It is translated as CASSPQELARAFF.

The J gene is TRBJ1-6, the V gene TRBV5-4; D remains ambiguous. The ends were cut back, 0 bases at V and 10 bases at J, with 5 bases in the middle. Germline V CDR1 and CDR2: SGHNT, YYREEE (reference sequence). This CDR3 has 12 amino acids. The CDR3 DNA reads TGTGCCAGCAGCTTGGACGACTCACCCCTCCACTTT. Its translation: CASSLDDSPLHF. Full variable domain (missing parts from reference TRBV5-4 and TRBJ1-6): ETGVTQSPTHLIKTRGQQVTLRCSSQSGHNTVSWYQQALGQGPQFIFQYYREEENGRGNFPPRFSGLQFPNYSSELNVNALELDDSALYLCASSLDDSPLHFGNGTRLTVT.

The CDR3 is CSVAGGQGIDEQFF. The DNA of the CDR3 is TGCAGCGTTGCCGGGGGCCAGGGGATCGATGAGCAGTTCTTC. The gene calls are TRBV29-1 and TRBJ2-1; D possibly matches TRBD1 or TRBD2 (6 bases each). V gave up 4 bases and J gave up 8 bases, with 18 bases separating them. This CDR3 is 14 amino acids long. Germline loops: CDR1 SQVTM, CDR2 ANQGSEA.

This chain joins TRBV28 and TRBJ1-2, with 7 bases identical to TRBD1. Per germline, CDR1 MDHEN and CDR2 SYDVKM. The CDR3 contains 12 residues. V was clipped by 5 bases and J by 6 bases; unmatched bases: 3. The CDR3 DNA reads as TGTGCCAGCAGTGTACAGGGGCATGGCTACACCTTC. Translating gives CASSVQGHGYTF.

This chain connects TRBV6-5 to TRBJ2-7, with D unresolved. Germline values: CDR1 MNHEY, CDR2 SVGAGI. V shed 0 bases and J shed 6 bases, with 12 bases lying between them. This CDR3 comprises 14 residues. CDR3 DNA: TGTGCCAGCAGTTACTCCGGTTATGTGACCGAGCAGTACTTC. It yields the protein CASSYSGYVTEQYF.

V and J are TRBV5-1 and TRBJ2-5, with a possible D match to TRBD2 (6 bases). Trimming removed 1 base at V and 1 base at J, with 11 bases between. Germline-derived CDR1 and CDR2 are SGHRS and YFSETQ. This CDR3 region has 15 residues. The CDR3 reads CASSLTGSRQETQYF. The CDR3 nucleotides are TGCGCCAGCAGCTTGACCGGGAGCCGCCAAGAGACCCAGTACTTC.